Listed below are T cell receptor beta chains from one sample, sequenced in a study of T cell responses to AZD1222 COVID-19 vaccine. Sequencing was performed with immunoSEQ multiplex PCR; in TCRdb, only in-frame clones are kept and a portion is missing. The sample carries about 150,000 clones, approximately 90% recorded once. Sequencing used peripheral blood, obtained 28 days after the second AZD1222 dose. The origin of the receptors is an adult who received the AZD1222 COVID-19 vaccine. The CDR3 runs from the conserved cysteine through the conserved F or W. Each record gives: clone size, J gene, V gene, D gene, CDR3 DNA, CDR3 protein. D genes are given only for firm matches. Clone size is not always given. Where it is, it says once, few, many or a class for expanded clones.

clone_size: .; j_call: TRBJ2-5; v_call: TRBV5-1; d_call: TRBD2; cdr3_nt: TGCGCCAGCAGCTCTAGACTAGCGGGGAACCAAGAGACCCAGTACTTC; cdr3_aa: CASSSRLAGNQETQYF
clone_size: .; j_call: TRBJ1-2; v_call: TRBV6-5; d_call: .; cdr3_nt: TGTGCCAGCATTCAAAAGCAGGGAGGGGATGGCTACACCTTC; cdr3_aa: CASIQKQGGDGYTF
clone_size: .; j_call: TRBJ1-6; v_call: TRBV4-1; d_call: .; cdr3_nt: TGCGCCAGCAGCCAAGAGGCCTTGATTAATTCACCCCTCCACTTT; cdr3_aa: CASSQEALINSPLHF
clone_size: .; j_call: TRBJ2-1; v_call: TRBV6-4; d_call: .; cdr3_nt: TGTGCCAGCAGTGACTCGGCTGCGTCTGGGCATGAGCAGTTCTTC; cdr3_aa: CASSDSAASGHEQFF
clone_size: once; j_call: TRBJ2-1; v_call: TRBV5-6; d_call: TRBD2; cdr3_nt: TGTGCCAGCAGCCTAAGACTAGCGGGCGGTGAGCAGTTCTTC; cdr3_aa: CASSLRLAGGEQFF
clone_size: .; j_call: TRBJ1-2; v_call: TRBV28; d_call: TRBD1; cdr3_nt: TGTGCCAGCAGTTTGGTAGGGGGCGGGGGCTACACCTTC; cdr3_aa: CASSLVGGGGYTF
clone_size: .; j_call: TRBJ2-3; v_call: TRBV4-2; d_call: TRBD2; cdr3_nt: TGTGCCAGCAGCCTCCCGGGTTGGCGGGGGGGCACAGATACGCAGTATTTT; cdr3_aa: CASSLPGWRGGTDTQYF
clone_size: .; j_call: TRBJ1-2; v_call: TRBV7-2; d_call: TRBD1; cdr3_nt: TGTGCCAGCAGCGCGGACAGGGGACGTAACTATGGCTACACCTTC; cdr3_aa: CASSADRGRNYGYTF
clone_size: .; j_call: TRBJ1-5; v_call: TRBV6-1; d_call: .; cdr3_nt: TGTGCCAGCAGTGAAGCGAGTACCCCCAGGCATTTT; cdr3_aa: CASSEASTPRHF
clone_size: .; j_call: TRBJ2-1; v_call: TRBV6-5; d_call: .; cdr3_nt: TGTGCCAGCTTCCAGGGGGGGCCTGTAAATGAGCAGTTCTTC; cdr3_aa: CASFQGGPVNEQFF
clone_size: once; j_call: TRBJ2-5; v_call: TRBV29-1; d_call: .; cdr3_nt: TGCAGCGTTGGTGCAGGTTGGAGGGTAGAGACCCAGTACTTC; cdr3_aa: CSVGAGWRVETQYF
clone_size: .; j_call: TRBJ1-1; v_call: TRBV10-3; d_call: .; cdr3_nt: TGTGCCATCACTAGAGATGGAGACACTGAAGCTTTCTTT; cdr3_aa: CAITRDGDTEAFF
clone_size: .; j_call: TRBJ1-4; v_call: TRBV30; d_call: TRBD1; cdr3_nt: TGTGCCAGTACAGGGGCGGGAAAACTGTTTTTT; cdr3_aa: CASTGAGKLFF
clone_size: .; j_call: TRBJ2-7; v_call: TRBV29-1; d_call: TRBD1; cdr3_nt: TGCAGCGTTGGCGGGACAGGGGCCGACGAGCAGTACTTC; cdr3_aa: CSVGGTGADEQYF
clone_size: .; j_call: TRBJ1-4; v_call: TRBV14; d_call: .; cdr3_nt: TGTGCCAGCAGCCCAAGGGGACGGGATGCAACTAATGAAAAACTGTTTTTT; cdr3_aa: CASSPRGRDATNEKLFF
clone_size: .; j_call: TRBJ2-7; v_call: TRBV28; d_call: .; cdr3_nt: TGTGCCAGCAGTTTCGGCGTCGTTCTCTACGAGCAGTACTTC; cdr3_aa: CASSFGVVLYEQYF
clone_size: .; j_call: TRBJ2-3; v_call: TRBV19; d_call: .; cdr3_nt: TGTGCCAGTAGTAATGGGCCTAGTTCATCAGATACGCAGTATTTT; cdr3_aa: CASSNGPSSSDTQYF
clone_size: once; j_call: TRBJ1-1; v_call: TRBV5-1; d_call: .; cdr3_nt: TGCGCCAGCAGCTTGGCCTTACAGAGAGGGTTGACCACTGAAGCTTTCTTT; cdr3_aa: CASSLALQRGLTTEAFF
clone_size: .; j_call: TRBJ2-7; v_call: TRBV7-9; d_call: TRBD1; cdr3_nt: TGTGCCAGCAGCGGGGGGACAGGGATCTACGAGCAGTACTTC; cdr3_aa: CASSGGTGIYEQYF
clone_size: .; j_call: TRBJ1-3; v_call: TRBV19; d_call: .; cdr3_nt: TGTGCCAGTAGTATATTTACGGTGGGTCCGGGGGACAACACCATATATTTT; cdr3_aa: CASSIFTVGPGDNTIYF
clone_size: .; j_call: TRBJ2-1; v_call: TRBV7-3; d_call: .; cdr3_nt: TGTGCCAGCAGCCTCACGGGGGACGGCTACAATGAGCAGTTCTTC; cdr3_aa: CASSLTGDGYNEQFF
clone_size: few; j_call: TRBJ2-1; v_call: TRBV7-3; d_call: TRBD2; cdr3_nt: TGTGCCAGCAGTAGATTAGCGGGAGGCTATAGGGATGAGCAGTTCTTC; cdr3_aa: CASSRLAGGYRDEQFF
clone_size: .; j_call: TRBJ2-7; v_call: TRBV5-6; d_call: TRBD1; cdr3_nt: TGTGCCAGCAGCCCAACAACGGTAGACAGGGGCCCACGGGACGAGCAGTACTTC; cdr3_aa: CASSPTTVDRGPRDEQYF
clone_size: .; j_call: TRBJ1-1; v_call: TRBV5-5; d_call: TRBD1; cdr3_nt: TGTGCCAGCAGCCGGGACAGGGGCGTGTGGACTGAAGCTTTCTTT; cdr3_aa: CASSRDRGVWTEAFF
clone_size: .; j_call: TRBJ2-1; v_call: TRBV5-6; d_call: .; cdr3_nt: TGTGCCAGCAGCTTGGTTCAGGCGTACAATGAGCAGTTCTTC; cdr3_aa: CASSLVQAYNEQFF
clone_size: .; j_call: TRBJ2-5; v_call: TRBV11-3; d_call: .; cdr3_nt: TGTGCCAGCAGCTACGTCTGGGAGACCCAGTACTTC; cdr3_aa: CASSYVWETQYF
clone_size: .; j_call: TRBJ2-7; v_call: TRBV5-1; d_call: .; cdr3_nt: TGCGCCAGCAGCTTGTCATCCCAAGGGGGACGCCACGAGCAGTACTTC; cdr3_aa: CASSLSSQGGRHEQYF
clone_size: .; j_call: TRBJ1-5; v_call: TRBV15; d_call: .; cdr3_nt: TGTGCCACCAGCAGAGCACCCGGAGAGGGAGCGAATCAGCCCCAGCATTTT; cdr3_aa: CATSRAPGEGANQPQHF
clone_size: .; j_call: TRBJ2-3; v_call: TRBV6-2/TRBV6-3; d_call: .; cdr3_nt: TGTGCCAGCAGTTACGTGGGGGTGAACACAGATACGCAGTATTTT; cdr3_aa: CASSYVGVNTDTQYF
clone_size: .; j_call: TRBJ2-7; v_call: TRBV13; d_call: .; cdr3_nt: TGTGCCAGCAGCTTAGGACAGTCCTACGAGCAGTACTTC; cdr3_aa: CASSLGQSYEQYF
clone_size: .; j_call: TRBJ2-1; v_call: TRBV4-1; d_call: .; cdr3_nt: TGCGCCAGCAGCCACCCACGCACCGGCGAGAGCTCCTACAATGAGCAGTTCTTC; cdr3_aa: CASSHPRTGESSYNEQFF
clone_size: .; j_call: TRBJ1-1; v_call: TRBV10-3; d_call: .; cdr3_nt: TGTGCCACCTGGAGTGGGAGCACTGAAGCTTTCTTT; cdr3_aa: CATWSGSTEAFF
clone_size: .; j_call: TRBJ1-1; v_call: TRBV7-6; d_call: .; cdr3_nt: TGTGCCAGCAGCGGATTCTACAGTGAAGCTTTCTTT; cdr3_aa: CASSGFYSEAFF
clone_size: .; j_call: TRBJ1-4; v_call: TRBV7-2; d_call: TRBD1; cdr3_nt: TGTGCCAGCAGCTCCCGGACAGGATTGAATGAAAAACTGTTTTTT; cdr3_aa: CASSSRTGLNEKLFF
clone_size: .; j_call: TRBJ2-7; v_call: TRBV11-2; d_call: .; cdr3_nt: TGTGCCAGCAGCTTAGGGGCAGTCAACCACGAGCAGTACTTC; cdr3_aa: CASSLGAVNHEQYF
clone_size: once; j_call: TRBJ1-2; v_call: TRBV6-5; d_call: .; cdr3_nt: TGTGCCAGCCGCCAACCGGGACCCACTGATGGCTACACCTTC; cdr3_aa: CASRQPGPTDGYTF
clone_size: once; j_call: TRBJ2-1; v_call: TRBV7-8; d_call: TRBD2; cdr3_nt: TGTGCCAGCAGCTTATTGGGCGGGAGCTCTGACAATGAGCAGTTCTTC; cdr3_aa: CASSLLGGSSDNEQFF
clone_size: .; j_call: TRBJ1-1; v_call: TRBV4-1; d_call: TRBD1; cdr3_nt: TGCGCCAGCAGAGGGGGACAGGGGGTGAACACTGAAGCTTTCTTT; cdr3_aa: CASRGGQGVNTEAFF
clone_size: .; j_call: TRBJ1-3; v_call: TRBV30; d_call: .; cdr3_nt: TGTGCCTGGAGTGTCTGGGCCCCGGGAAACACCATATATTTT; cdr3_aa: CAWSVWAPGNTIYF
clone_size: .; j_call: TRBJ1-4; v_call: TRBV2; d_call: .; cdr3_nt: TGTGCCAGCAGTCCAGACTCAACTAATGAAAAACTGTTTTTT; cdr3_aa: CASSPDSTNEKLFF
clone_size: .; j_call: TRBJ2-6; v_call: TRBV5-1; d_call: TRBD1; cdr3_nt: TGCGCCAGCAGCGGAAGACAGGGCTCTGGGGCCAACGTCCTGACTTTC; cdr3_aa: CASSGRQGSGANVLTF
clone_size: .; j_call: TRBJ1-5; v_call: TRBV15; d_call: .; cdr3_nt: TGTGCCACCAGCAGAGGGGACGGGAGAGATCAGCCCCAGCATTTT; cdr3_aa: CATSRGDGRDQPQHF
clone_size: .; j_call: TRBJ1-1; v_call: TRBV29-1; d_call: .; cdr3_nt: TGCAGCGCTCGGGCGCGGCAGGCGAACACTGAAGCTTTCTTT; cdr3_aa: CSARARQANTEAFF
clone_size: once; j_call: TRBJ1-3; v_call: TRBV27; d_call: .; cdr3_nt: TGTGCCAGCAGCCCTGATCGCCCCGGAAACACCATATATTTT; cdr3_aa: CASSPDRPGNTIYF
clone_size: few; j_call: TRBJ2-7; v_call: TRBV28; d_call: .; cdr3_nt: TGTGCCAGCAGTTTAGGGGGGAGCGACTCCTACGAGCAGTACTTC; cdr3_aa: CASSLGGSDSYEQYF
clone_size: .; j_call: TRBJ1-2; v_call: TRBV4-2; d_call: .; cdr3_nt: TGTGCCAGCAGCCAAGTTCGGCTCGCAGGGATCTATGGCTACACCTTC; cdr3_aa: CASSQVRLAGIYGYTF
clone_size: .; j_call: TRBJ2-1; v_call: TRBV6-4; d_call: .; cdr3_nt: TGTGCCAGCAGTGACTCGACGCACAATGAGCAGTTCTTC; cdr3_aa: CASSDSTHNEQFF
clone_size: .; j_call: TRBJ1-5; v_call: TRBV2; d_call: .; cdr3_nt: TGTGCCAGCAGTGGCGACAGCTACGGTTGGGAGCCCCAGCATTTT; cdr3_aa: CASSGDSYGWEPQHF
clone_size: .; j_call: TRBJ2-5; v_call: TRBV7-8; d_call: .; cdr3_nt: TGTGCCAGCACCGTAAGTGCCGCAGGCAATTCGGAGACCCAGTACTTC; cdr3_aa: CASTVSAAGNSETQYF
clone_size: .; j_call: TRBJ1-5; v_call: TRBV19; d_call: .; cdr3_nt: TGTGCCAACTCCGACAGTAATCAGCCCCAGCATTTT; cdr3_aa: CANSDSNQPQHF
clone_size: .; j_call: TRBJ1-2; v_call: TRBV5-1; d_call: TRBD1; cdr3_nt: TGCGCCAGCAGCTTTCCCGGGACAGCATATGGCTACACCTTC; cdr3_aa: CASSFPGTAYGYTF
clone_size: .; j_call: TRBJ1-5; v_call: TRBV7-9; d_call: TRBD1; cdr3_nt: TGTGCCAGCAGCTTAGCGGGACAGAATCAGCCCCAGCATTTT; cdr3_aa: CASSLAGQNQPQHF
clone_size: few; j_call: TRBJ2-2; v_call: TRBV5-4; d_call: TRBD2; cdr3_nt: TGTGCCAGCAGAACCGGGACTAGTAAGGCGGGGGAGCTGTTTTTT; cdr3_aa: CASRTGTSKAGELFF
clone_size: .; j_call: TRBJ1-4; v_call: TRBV29-1; d_call: TRBD1; cdr3_nt: TGCAGCGTAGTCCGGTTGGGGACAGGGATTGATAATGAAAAACTGTTTTTT; cdr3_aa: CSVVRLGTGIDNEKLFF
clone_size: .; j_call: TRBJ2-1; v_call: TRBV21-1; d_call: .; cdr3_nt: TGTGCCAGCAACTCACTAGCGGGAGCCCCCTACAATGAGCAGTTCTTC; cdr3_aa: CASNSLAGAPYNEQFF
clone_size: .; j_call: TRBJ2-7; v_call: TRBV19; d_call: .; cdr3_nt: TGTGCCAGTAGTCACGGACTGAAGGTGGTGGGGCAGTACTTC; cdr3_aa: CASSHGLKVVGQYF
clone_size: .; j_call: TRBJ2-7; v_call: TRBV4-1; d_call: .; cdr3_nt: TGCGCCAGCAGCCAAGGTGAAGATATCTCCTACGAGCAGTACTTC; cdr3_aa: CASSQGEDISYEQYF
clone_size: .; j_call: TRBJ1-4; v_call: TRBV6-6; d_call: .; cdr3_nt: TGTGCCAGCAGGCAACAGGGATCTAATGAAAAACTGTTTTTT; cdr3_aa: CASRQQGSNEKLFF